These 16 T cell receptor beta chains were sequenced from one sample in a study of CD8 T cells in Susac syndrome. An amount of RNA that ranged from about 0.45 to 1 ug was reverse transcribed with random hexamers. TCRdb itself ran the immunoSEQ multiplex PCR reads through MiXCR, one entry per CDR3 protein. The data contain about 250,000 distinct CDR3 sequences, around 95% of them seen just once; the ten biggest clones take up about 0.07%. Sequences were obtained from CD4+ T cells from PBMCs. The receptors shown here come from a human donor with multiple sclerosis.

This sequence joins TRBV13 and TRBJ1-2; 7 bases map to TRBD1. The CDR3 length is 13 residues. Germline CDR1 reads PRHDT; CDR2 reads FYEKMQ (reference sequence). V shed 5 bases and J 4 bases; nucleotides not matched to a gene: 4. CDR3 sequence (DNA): TGTGCCAGCAGCCGCGACAGGGCCTATGGCTACACCTTC. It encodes CASSRDRAYGYTF.

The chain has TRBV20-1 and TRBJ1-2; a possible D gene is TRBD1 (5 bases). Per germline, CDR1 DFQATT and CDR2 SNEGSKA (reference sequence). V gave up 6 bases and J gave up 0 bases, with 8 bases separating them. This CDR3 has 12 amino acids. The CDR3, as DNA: TGCAGTGCGCTGACAGCTAACTATGGCTACACCTTC. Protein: CSALTANYGYTF.

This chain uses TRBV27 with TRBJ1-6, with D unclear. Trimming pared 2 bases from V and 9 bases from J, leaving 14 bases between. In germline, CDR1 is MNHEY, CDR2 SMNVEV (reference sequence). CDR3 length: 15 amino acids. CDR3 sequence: CASSLIGIGVSPLHF. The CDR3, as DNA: TGTGCCAGCAGTTTAATAGGGATTGGGGTTTCACCCCTCCACTTT.

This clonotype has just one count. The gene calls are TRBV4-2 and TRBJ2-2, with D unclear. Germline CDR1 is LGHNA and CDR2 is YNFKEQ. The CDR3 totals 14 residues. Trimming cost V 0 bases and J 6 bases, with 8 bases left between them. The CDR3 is CASSQDGMSGELFF. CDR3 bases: TGTGCCAGCAGCCAAGATGGTATGTCCGGGGAGCTGTTTTTT.

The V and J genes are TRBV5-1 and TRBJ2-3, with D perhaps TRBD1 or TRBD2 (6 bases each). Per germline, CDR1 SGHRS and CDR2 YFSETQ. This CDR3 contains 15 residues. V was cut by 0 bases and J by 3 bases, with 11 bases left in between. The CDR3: CASSLERGETDTQYF. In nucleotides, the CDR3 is TGCGCCAGCAGCTTGGAGAGGGGGGAGACAGATACGCAGTATTTT.

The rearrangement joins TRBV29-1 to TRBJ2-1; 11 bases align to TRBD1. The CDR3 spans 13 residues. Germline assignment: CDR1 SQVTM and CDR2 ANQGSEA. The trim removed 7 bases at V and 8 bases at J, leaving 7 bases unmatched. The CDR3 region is CSAPGQGGYEQFF. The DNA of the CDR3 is TGCAGCGCCCCGGGACAGGGGGGGTATGAGCAGTTCTTC.

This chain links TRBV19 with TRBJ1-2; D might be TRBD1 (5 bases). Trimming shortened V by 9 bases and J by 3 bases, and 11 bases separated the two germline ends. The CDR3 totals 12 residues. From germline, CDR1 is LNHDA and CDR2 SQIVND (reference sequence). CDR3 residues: CASQGEDYGYTF. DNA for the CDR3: TGTGCCAGCCAGGGAGAGGACTATGGCTACACCTTC.

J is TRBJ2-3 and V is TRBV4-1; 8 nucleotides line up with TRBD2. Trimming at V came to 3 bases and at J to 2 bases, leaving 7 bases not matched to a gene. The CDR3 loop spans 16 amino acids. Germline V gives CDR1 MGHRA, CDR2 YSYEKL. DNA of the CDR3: TGCGCCAGCAGCCACTATACTAGCGGTTACACAGATACGCAGTATTTT. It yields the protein CASSHYTSGYTDTQYF.

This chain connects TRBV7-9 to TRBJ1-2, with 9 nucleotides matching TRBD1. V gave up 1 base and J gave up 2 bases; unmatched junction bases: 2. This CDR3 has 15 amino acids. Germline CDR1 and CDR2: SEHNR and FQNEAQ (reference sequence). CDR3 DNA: TGTGCCAGCAGCTTAGTTGGGACAGGGAACTATGGCTACACCTTC. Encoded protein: CASSLVGTGNYGYTF.

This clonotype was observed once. The CDR3 DNA follows: TGTGCCAGCAGTTTTAGTGCAGGGAACACTGAAGCTTTCTTT. It encodes CASSFSAGNTEAFF. V usage is TRBV12-3 or TRBV12-4 and J usage is TRBJ1-1; D is unclear. This CDR3 spans 14 amino acids. V dropped 3 bases and J dropped 1 base, with 9 bases sitting between them.

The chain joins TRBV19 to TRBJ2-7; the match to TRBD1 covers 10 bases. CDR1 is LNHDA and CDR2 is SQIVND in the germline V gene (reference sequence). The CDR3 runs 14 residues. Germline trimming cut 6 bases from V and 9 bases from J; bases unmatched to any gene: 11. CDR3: CASSLTGGGTAQYF. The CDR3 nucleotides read TGTGCCAGTAGCCTGACAGGGGGCGGCACGGCGCAGTACTTC.

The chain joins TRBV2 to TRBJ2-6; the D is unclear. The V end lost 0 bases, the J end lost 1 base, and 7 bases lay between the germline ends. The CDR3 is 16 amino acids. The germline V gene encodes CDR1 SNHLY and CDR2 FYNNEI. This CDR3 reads CASSEAGQSGANVLTF. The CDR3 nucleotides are TGTGCCAGCAGTGAAGCCGGGCAGTCTGGGGCCAACGTCCTGACTTTC.

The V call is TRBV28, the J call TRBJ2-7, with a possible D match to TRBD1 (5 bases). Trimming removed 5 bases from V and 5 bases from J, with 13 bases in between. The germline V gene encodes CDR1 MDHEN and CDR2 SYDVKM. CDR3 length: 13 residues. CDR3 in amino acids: CASSLAGRDEQYF. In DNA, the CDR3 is TGTGCCAGCAGTCTGGCAGGCAGGGACGAGCAGTACTTC.

As DNA, the CDR3 is TGTGCCAGCAGCCAAGGGACAGGGGGCTTTGGGGCTTTCTTT. Translated, it gives CASSQGTGGFGAFF. The V and J genes are TRBV3-1 and TRBJ1-1; TRBD1 aligns across 11 bases. Trimming took 1 base from V and 11 from J; bases not matched to a gene: 6. Germline assignment: CDR1 LGHDT and CDR2 YNNKEL (reference sequence). CDR3 size: 14 residues.

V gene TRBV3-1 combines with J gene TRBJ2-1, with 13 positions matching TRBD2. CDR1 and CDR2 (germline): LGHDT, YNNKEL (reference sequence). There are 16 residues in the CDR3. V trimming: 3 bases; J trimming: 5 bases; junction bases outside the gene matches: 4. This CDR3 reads CASSQMGLAGNNEQFF. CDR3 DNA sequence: TGTGCCAGCAGCCAGATGGGACTAGCGGGAAACAATGAGCAGTTCTTC.

CDR3 DNA: TGTGCCACCAGCAGAGATCTGGACAAGAGACACGCTGGGGGCTATGGCTACACCTTC. This codes for CATSRDLDKRHAGGYGYTF. This chain links TRBV15 with TRBJ1-2; weak D call: TRBD1 (5 bases). Trimming removed 0 bases at V and 4 bases at J, with 24 bases between. Germline V gene sequence: CDR1 LNHNV, CDR2 YYDKDF (reference sequence). The CDR3 is 19 residues long.